This is a list of T cell receptor delta chains from one sample in a study of in vitro expanded adult blood gammadelta T cells. TCRdb re-analyzed the 5' RACE reads via CATT. The sample has hundreds of delta-chain clones; roughly 52% are singletons. Their antigens remain unidentified. Material: gamma-delta T cells from peripheral blood expanded in culture, obtained from an in vitro culture stimulated with HMBPP. The receptor source for this set is an adult in good health. The CDR3 runs from the conserved cysteine through the conserved F or W. Each record gives: J gene, clone size, D gene, V gene, CDR3 protein, CDR3 DNA. A D gene is named only where the DNA matches it firmly. A row's size may be missing; if present it is once, few, many or a size class.

TRDJ2,large,TRDD3,TRDV2,CACDTVGSTSMGETAQLFF,TGTGCCTGTGACACGGTGGGGAGTACGTCAATGGGGGAGACAGCACAACTCTTCTTT
TRDJ1,hyperexpanded,.,TRDV2,CACDSLAQEDKLIF,TGTGCCTGTGACTCCCTAGCCCAAGAGGATAAACTCATCTTT
TRDJ1,large,TRDD3,TRDV2,CACDTPWGDTRRFTDKLIF,TGTGCCTGTGACACCCCTTGGGGGGATACTCGGAGGTTCACCGATAAACTCATCTTT
TRDJ1,.,TRDD3,TRDV2,CACDPVGGPADYTDKLIF,TGTGCCTGTGACCCAGTTGGGGGACCGGCCGACTACACTGATAAACTCATCTTT
TRDJ1,large,TRDD3,TRDV2,CACDSLLGDTPSTKLIF,TGTGCCTGTGACTCCTTACTGGGGGATACCCCATCTACGAAACTCATCTTT
TRDJ1,large,TRDD3,TRDV2,CACDTIGGYAAKKLIF,TGTGCCTGTGACACCATTGGGGGATACGCAGCGAAGAAACTCATCTTT
TRDJ3,hyperexpanded,TRDD3,TRDV2,CACDTGTGGPSSWDTRQMFF,TGTGCCTGTGACACGGGGACTGGGGGACCCAGCTCCTGGGACACCCGACAGATGTTTTTC
TRDJ1,medium-sized,.,TRDV2,CACDTLGSYTDKLIF,TGTGCCTGTGACACCTTGGGGTCCTACACCGATAAACTCATCTTT
TRDJ4,large,TRDD3,TRDV2,CACEHLGDRSRPLIF,TGTGCCTGTGAACACCTGGGGGACCGGTCCAGACCCCTGATCTTT
TRDJ4,.,TRDD3,TRDV2,CACEHLGDRSRPLIF,TGTGCCTGTGAACATCTGGGGGACCGGTCTAGACCCCTGATCTTT
TRDJ3,large,TRDD3,TRDV2,CACDDILGDTTSWDTRQMFF,TGTGCCTGTGACGATATACTGGGGGATACTACCTCCTGGGACACCCGACAGATGTTTTTC
TRDJ1,large,TRDD3,TRDV2,CACDPILLGMLTDKLIF,TGTGCCTGTGACCCGATTTTACTGGGGATGCTAACCGATAAACTCATCTTT
TRDJ1,.,TRDD3,TRDV2,CACDGILGDTVTDKLIF,TGTGCGTGTGACGGAATCCTGGGGGATACGGTCACAGATAAACTCATCTTT
TRDJ3,hyperexpanded,.,TRDV2,CACDTPQVSWDTRQMFF,TGTGCCTGTGACACCCCCCAAGTATCCTGGGACACCCGACAGATGTTTTTC
TRDJ1,medium-sized,.,TRDV2,CACDTVDRTTQSLGADKLIF,TGTGCCTGTGACACCGTAGATCGCACCACCCAAAGTCTAGGCGCCGATAAACTCATCTTT
TRDJ1,large,TRDD3,TRDV2,CACDSLGEYTDKLIF,TGTGCCTGTGACTCACTGGGGGAATACACCGATAAACTCATCTTT
TRDJ3,hyperexpanded,TRDD3,TRDV2,CACDTGGSGGWSSWDTRQMFF,TGTGCCTGTGACACCGGAGGAAGTGGGGGATGGAGCTCCTGGGACACCCGACAGATGTTTTTC
TRDJ1,.,TRDD3,TRDV2,CACDALLGDTEYTDKLIF,TGTGCCTGTGACGCCCTACTGGGGGATACGGAGTACACCGATAAACTCATCTTT
TRDJ1,hyperexpanded,.,TRDV2,CACDTLRHTDKLIF,TGTGCCTGTGACACTCTACGACACACCGATAAACTCATCTTT
TRDJ1,medium-sized,.,TRDV2,CACDKIGSKEHTDKLIF,TGTGCCTGTGACAAGATCGGGAGTAAGGAACACACCGATAAACTCATCTTT
TRDJ1,large,TRDD3,TRDV2,CACDTVGLGDTNTDKLIF,TGTGCCTGTGACACCGTGGGACTGGGGGATACGAACACCGATAAACTCATCTTT
TRDJ1,large,TRDD3,TRDV2,CACDPLGDSNTDKLIF,TGTGCCTGTGACCCTCTGGGGGATTCTAACACCGATAAACTCATCTTT
TRDJ1,hyperexpanded,TRDD3,TRDV2,CACDTVGGLGDTGDKLIF,TGTGCCTGTGACACCGTTGGAGGCTTGGGGGATACCGGCGATAAACTCATCTTT
TRDJ2,.,.,TRDV2,CACDTLGDTSTEQLFF,TGTGCCTGTGACACTTTGGGAGATACGTCGACAGAACAACTCTTCTTT